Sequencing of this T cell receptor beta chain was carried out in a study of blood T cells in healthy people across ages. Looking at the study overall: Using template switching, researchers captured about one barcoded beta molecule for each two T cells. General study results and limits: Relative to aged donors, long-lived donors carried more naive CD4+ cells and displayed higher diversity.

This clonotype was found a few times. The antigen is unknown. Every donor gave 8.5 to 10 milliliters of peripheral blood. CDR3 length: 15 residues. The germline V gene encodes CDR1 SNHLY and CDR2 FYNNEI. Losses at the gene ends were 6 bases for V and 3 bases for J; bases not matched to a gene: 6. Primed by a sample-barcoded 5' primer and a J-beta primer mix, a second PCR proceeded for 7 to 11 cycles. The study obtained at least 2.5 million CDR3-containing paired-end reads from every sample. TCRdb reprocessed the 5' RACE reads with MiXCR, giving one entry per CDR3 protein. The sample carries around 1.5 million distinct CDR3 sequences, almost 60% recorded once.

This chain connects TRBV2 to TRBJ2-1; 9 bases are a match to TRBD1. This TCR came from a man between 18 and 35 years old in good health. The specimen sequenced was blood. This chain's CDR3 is CASRNDRGSYNEQFF. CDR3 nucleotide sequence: TGTGCCAGCAGGAACGACAGGGGGAGCTACAATGAGCAGTTCTTC.